A single sample gave rise to the 17 T cell receptor beta chains below, sequenced in a study of blood T cell repertoires in COVID-19. Generated by immunoSEQ multiplex PCR, the TCRdb table keeps only in-frame clones and is missing some. The data contain around 70,000 clones, about 86% of them seen just once; the ten biggest clones take up over 4%. The sample comprised peripheral blood. The receptors derive from a man aged 50-60 years with acute or convalescent COVID-19.

This chain uses TRBV7-9 with TRBJ1-5; TRBD1 matches at 8 bases. CDR3 size: 17 residues. Germline V gene data show CDR1 as SEHNR and CDR2 as FQNEAQ (reference sequence). After removal of 4 bases from V and 6 bases from J, the junction contained 14 bases not matched to a gene. CDR3 sequence (DNA): TGTGCCAGCAGCTCAGACAACCAGGGGGCCGGGAGTCAGCCCCAGCATTTT. This sequence encodes CASSSDNQGAGSQPQHF. The whole variable domain, remainder taken from reference TRBV7-9 and TRBJ1-5, is DTGVSQNPRHKITKRGQNVTFRCDPISEHNRLYWYRQTLGQGPEFLTYFQNEAQLEKSRLLSDRFSAERPKGSFSTLEIQRTEQGDSAMYLCASSSDNQGAGSQPQHFGDGTRLSIL.

The chain is built from TRBV6-5 and TRBJ1-2, with TRBD1 as a possible D gene (6 bases). The V gene lost 8 bases and the J gene lost 5 bases, with 21 bases spanning the gap. The length of the CDR3 is 15 residues. Per the germline V gene, CDR1 is MNHEY and CDR2 is SVGAGI. The CDR3 here is CASREPQGFGYGYTF. Written as DNA, the CDR3 is TGTGCCAGCCGCGAACCTCAGGGGTTTGGATATGGCTACACCTTC.

This clone was detected once. This chain connects TRBV11-3 to TRBJ2-5; the D is unclear. In germline, CDR1 is SGHNT, CDR2 YENEEA. Trimming took 1 base from V and 2 from J, leaving 8 bases between them. The CDR3 runs to 14 residues. Written as DNA, the CDR3 is TGTGCCAGCAGCTTAGGGGCCAGACAAGAGACCCAGTACTTC. Its translation: CASSLGARQETQYF.

The chain has TRBV28 and TRBJ1-5, with D unresolved. There are 11 residues in the CDR3. Germline V gene data show CDR1 as MDHEN and CDR2 as SYDVKM. Trimming removed 4 bases from V and 5 bases from J, with 3 bases in between. The DNA for the CDR3 is TGTGCCAGCAGTTCCGATCAGCCCCAGCATTTT. Protein product: CASSSDQPQHF.

The chain uses TRBV19 and TRBJ1-1; 11 nucleotides agree with TRBD1. The CDR3 has 15 residues. CDR1 is LNHDA and CDR2 is SQIVND in the germline V gene (reference sequence). J gave up 0 bases and V 4 bases, and 1 base lay outside the gene matches. CDR3 coding DNA: TGTGCCAGTAGTACGGACAGGGGGCTGAACACTGAAGCTTTCTTT. Its protein is CASSTDRGLNTEAFF.

J is TRBJ1-5 and V is TRBV27, with D perhaps TRBD1 (5 bases). Trimming removed 3 bases from V and 1 base from J, with 10 bases in between. The CDR3 is made up of 15 amino acids. Germline assignment: CDR1 MNHEY and CDR2 SMNVEV (reference sequence). The CDR3 DNA reads TGTGCCAGCAGTTTGGTAGGGGTAAGCAATCAGCCCCAGCATTTT. Protein product: CASSLVGVSNQPQHF.

The chain has TRBV7-9 and TRBJ1-3, with D possibly being TRBD1 (6 bases). The CDR3 has 15 amino acids. The V gene lost 9 bases and the J gene lost 0 bases, with 15 bases spanning the gap. In germline, CDR1 is SEHNR, CDR2 FQNEAQ (reference sequence). Written as DNA, the CDR3 is TGTGCCAGAGGGAAAGAGGGGGACTCTGGAAACACCATATATTTT. Encoded protein: CARGKEGDSGNTIYF.

This clone appeared once. The gene calls are TRBV14 and TRBJ2-7, with 7 bases identical to TRBD1. CDR1 SGHDN and CDR2 FVKESK come from the germline V gene. Trimming at V came to 4 bases and at J to 3 bases, leaving 9 bases not matched to a gene. The CDR3 is 15 residues long. CDR3 sequence (DNA): TGTGCCAGCAGCCGTCACGGGACAGCCCTCTACGAGCAGTACTTC. Amino acids: CASSRHGTALYEQYF.

J is TRBJ1-2 and V is TRBV7-9; no firm D call. From germline, CDR1 is SEHNR and CDR2 FQNEAQ (reference sequence). V gave up 3 bases and J gave up 3 bases, with 14 bases separating them. The CDR3 is 15 amino acids. The CDR3 sequence: CASSFDEGIHYGYTF. The CDR3 region has the DNA TGTGCCAGCAGCTTCGACGAGGGCATTCACTATGGCTACACCTTC.

The chain recombines TRBV9 with TRBJ2-1; 16 positions match TRBD2. There are 16 residues in the CDR3. Trimming removed 4 bases from V and 7 bases from J; junction bases left unmatched: 5. Germline CDR1 reads SGDLS; CDR2 reads YYNGEE. CDR3 amino acids: CASSSPGLAGGNEQFF. The CDR3 region has the DNA TGTGCCAGCAGCAGCCCGGGACTAGCGGGGGGGAATGAGCAGTTCTTC.

The rearrangement joins TRBV19 to TRBJ1-2; 8 nucleotides line up with TRBD1. CDR1 and CDR2 from the germline V gene are LNHDA and SQIVND (reference sequence). V shed 3 bases, J shed 7 bases, and the junction held 10 bases outside the gene matches. The CDR3 is made up of 15 amino acids. CDR3 bases: TGTGCCAGTAGTATCCAAGGGGCAGGGGGCGGTGGCTACACCTTC. It codes for CASSIQGAGGGGYTF.

V is TRBV7-9 and J is TRBJ1-1, with 9 nucleotides matching TRBD1. The CDR3 has 14 residues. The trim removed 3 bases at V and 4 bases at J, leaving 3 bases unmatched. The germline V gene encodes CDR1 SEHNR and CDR2 FQNEAQ (reference sequence). CDR3 in DNA: TGTGCCAGCAGCTTCATACAGGGGGCCACTGAAGCTTTCTTT. The encoded protein is CASSFIQGATEAFF.

This clone was counted a few times. The rearrangement uses TRBV25-1 and TRBJ2-7; 9 positions match TRBD1. The trim removed 3 bases at V and 7 bases at J, leaving 4 bases unmatched. CDR1 and CDR2 from the germline V gene are MGHDK and SYGVNS. The CDR3 extends over 13 amino acids. The CDR3 loop reads CASSDLGQGEQYF. The CDR3, as DNA: TGTGCCAGCAGTGACCTTGGACAGGGGGAGCAGTACTTC.

J is TRBJ2-7 and V is TRBV7-3; 7 bases fit TRBD2. Looked up from germline, CDR1 is SGHTA and CDR2 is FQGTGA. The CDR3 totals 14 residues. Trimming removed 5 bases from V and 6 bases from J; junction bases left unmatched: 10. CDR3 coding DNA: TGTGCCAGCAGCCCGGTCGGAGGGAGGGGCGAGCAGTACTTC. Translated, it gives CASSPVGGRGEQYF.

This chain links TRBV19 with TRBJ2-1; D ambiguous. The V gene's germline CDR1 is LNHDA and CDR2 SQIVND (reference sequence). The CDR3 runs 15 residues. The ends were cut back, 3 bases at V and 3 bases at J, with 12 bases in the middle. The CDR3 nucleotides read TGTGCCAGTAGTATCGCCTCAAGGAGCTACAATGAGCAGTTCTTC. Translated, it gives CASSIASRSYNEQFF.

This sequence joins TRBV28 and TRBJ2-4; 7 bases are a match to TRBD2. V trimming: 3 bases; J trimming: 7 bases; junction bases outside the gene matches: 3. The CDR3 contains 13 residues. Germline V gene lookup returns CDR1 MDHEN and CDR2 SYDVKM. The CDR3: CASSLGGGNIQYF. The DNA of the CDR3 is TGTGCCAGCAGTTTGGGGGGAGGGAACATTCAGTACTTC.

This clone was counted once. The chain carries TRBV5-1 and TRBJ1-5; D possibly corresponds to TRBD1 (6 bases). V dropped 0 bases and J dropped 3 bases, with 7 bases sitting between them. The germline gives CDR1 SGHRS, CDR2 YFSETQ. The CDR3 length is 14 residues. The DNA of the CDR3 is TGCGCCAGCAGCTTGGGACAGGACAATCAGCCCCAGCATTTT. Protein sequence: CASSLGQDNQPQHF. The full variable domain, rest sourced from reference TRBV5-1 and TRBJ1-5, is KAGVTQTPRYLIKTRGQQVTLSCSPISGHRSVSWYQQTPGQGLQFLFEYFSETQRNKGNFPGRFSGRQFSNSRSEMNVSTLELGDSALYLCASSLGQDNQPQHFGDGTRLSIL.